The clone carrying this T cell receptor beta chain was seen a few times. This entry belongs to a study of T cells after yellow fever vaccination. Germline V CDR1 and CDR2: SEHNR, FQNEAQ (reference sequence). The CDR3 spans 15 residues. The ends were cut back, 5 bases at V and 1 base at J, with 13 bases in the middle. TCRdb reanalysed the 5' RACE reads using MiXCR and keeps one entry per CDR3 protein. Here the sample spans 120,000 or so distinct CDR3 sequences, about 8.8% being singletons. The TCR originated in a man between 18 and 29 years old who received the YFV17D yellow fever vaccine. The V call is TRBV7-9, the J call TRBJ2-3; D remains unclear. This sample comprised CD8+ T cells sorted from PBMCs, obtained on the day of the yellow fever booster vaccination. Here the CDR3 reads CASSNPRFGTDTQYF. As DNA, the CDR3 is TGTGCCAGCAGCAACCCACGATTCGGCACAGATACGCAGTATTTT.